The T cell receptor beta chain described here comes from a study of a mutant IDH1 vaccine in newly diagnosed glioma. CDR1 and CDR2 (germline): SEHNR, FQNEAQ (reference sequence). V gave up 5 bases and J gave up 8 bases; unmatched junction bases: 10. The CDR3 is 15 amino acids. The assay was immunoSEQ multiplex PCR, and TCRdb's table has in-frame clones only and misses some. The sample lists just under 95,000 clones; about four fifths were seen once. Regarding time point: baseline, week 1 (first vaccination visit). Treatment denoted: pre-vaccination baseline after standard-of-care therapy. V usage is TRBV7-9 and J usage is TRBJ2-1, with TRBD1 identical over 9 bases. The sequence was obtained from a middle-aged man with glioma. The sample in question was PBMCs, obtained from a glioma patient treated with radiotherapy, temozolomide or both. This chain's CDR3 is CASSPLLGQGDEQFF. The CDR3 DNA reads as TGTGCCAGCAGCCCACTCCTGGGACAGGGCGATGAGCAGTTCTTC.